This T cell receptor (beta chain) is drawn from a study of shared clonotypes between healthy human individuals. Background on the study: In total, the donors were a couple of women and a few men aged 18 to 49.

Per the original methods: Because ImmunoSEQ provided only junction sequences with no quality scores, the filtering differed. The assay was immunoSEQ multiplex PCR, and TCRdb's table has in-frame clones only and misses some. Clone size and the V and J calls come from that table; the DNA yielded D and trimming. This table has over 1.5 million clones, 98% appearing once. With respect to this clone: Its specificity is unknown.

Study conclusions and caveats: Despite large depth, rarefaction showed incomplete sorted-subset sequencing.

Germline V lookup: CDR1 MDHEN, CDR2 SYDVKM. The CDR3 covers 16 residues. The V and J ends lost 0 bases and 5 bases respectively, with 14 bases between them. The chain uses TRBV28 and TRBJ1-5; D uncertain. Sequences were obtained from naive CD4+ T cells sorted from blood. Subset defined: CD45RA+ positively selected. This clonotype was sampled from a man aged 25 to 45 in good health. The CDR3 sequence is CASSLWVRLGDQPQHF. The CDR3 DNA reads TGTGCCAGCAGTTTATGGGTCCGTCTTGGGGATCAGCCCCAGCATTTT.